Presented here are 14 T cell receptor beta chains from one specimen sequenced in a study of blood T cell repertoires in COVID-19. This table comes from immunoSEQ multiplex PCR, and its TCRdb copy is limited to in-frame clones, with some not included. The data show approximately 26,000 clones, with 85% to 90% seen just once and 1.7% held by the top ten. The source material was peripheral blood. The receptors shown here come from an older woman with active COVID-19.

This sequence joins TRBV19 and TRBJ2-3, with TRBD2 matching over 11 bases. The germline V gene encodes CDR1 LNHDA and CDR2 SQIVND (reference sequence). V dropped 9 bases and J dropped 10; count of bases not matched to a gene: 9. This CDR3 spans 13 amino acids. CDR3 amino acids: CASRGLAEGPQYF. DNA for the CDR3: TGTGCCAGCCGGGGACTAGCGGAGGGTCCGCAGTATTTT. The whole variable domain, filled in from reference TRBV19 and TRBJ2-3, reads DGGITQSPKYLFRKEGQNVTLSCEQNLNHDAMYWYRQDPGQGLRLIYYSQIVNDFQKGDIAEGYSVSREKKESFPLTVTSAQKNPTAFYLCASRGLAEGPQYFGPGTRLTVL.

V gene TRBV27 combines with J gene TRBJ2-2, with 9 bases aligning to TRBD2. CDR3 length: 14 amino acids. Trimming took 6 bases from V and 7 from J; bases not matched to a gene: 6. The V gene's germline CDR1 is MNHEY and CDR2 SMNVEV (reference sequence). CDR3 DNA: TGTGCCAGCAGCCGTAGCGGGAGACTCGGGGAGCTGTTTTTT. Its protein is CASSRSGRLGELFF.

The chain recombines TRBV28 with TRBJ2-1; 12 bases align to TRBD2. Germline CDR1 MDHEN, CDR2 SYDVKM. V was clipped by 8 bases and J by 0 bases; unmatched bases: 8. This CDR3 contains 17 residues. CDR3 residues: CASSPPGLAGSYNEQFF. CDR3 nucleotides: TGTGCCAGCTCACCCCCGGGACTAGCGGGCTCCTACAATGAGCAGTTCTTC.

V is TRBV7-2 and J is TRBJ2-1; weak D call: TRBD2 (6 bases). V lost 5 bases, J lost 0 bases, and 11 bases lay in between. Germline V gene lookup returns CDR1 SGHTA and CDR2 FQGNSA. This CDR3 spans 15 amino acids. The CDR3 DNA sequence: TGTGCCAGCAGCCCCCCGACTAGCTCCTACAATGAGCAGTTCTTC. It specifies CASSPPTSSYNEQFF.

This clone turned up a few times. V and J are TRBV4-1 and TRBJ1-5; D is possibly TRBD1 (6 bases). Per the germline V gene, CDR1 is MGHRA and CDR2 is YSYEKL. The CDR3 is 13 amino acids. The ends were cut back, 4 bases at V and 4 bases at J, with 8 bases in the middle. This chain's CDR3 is CASSPDRNQPQHF. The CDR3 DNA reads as TGCGCCAGCAGCCCGGACAGAAATCAGCCCCAGCATTTT.

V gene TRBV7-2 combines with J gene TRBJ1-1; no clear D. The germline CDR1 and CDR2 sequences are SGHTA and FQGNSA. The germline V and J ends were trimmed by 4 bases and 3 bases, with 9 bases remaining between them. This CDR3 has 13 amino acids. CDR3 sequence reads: CASSSPADTEAFF. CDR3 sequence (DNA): TGTGCCAGCAGCTCCCCCGCGGACACTGAAGCTTTCTTT.

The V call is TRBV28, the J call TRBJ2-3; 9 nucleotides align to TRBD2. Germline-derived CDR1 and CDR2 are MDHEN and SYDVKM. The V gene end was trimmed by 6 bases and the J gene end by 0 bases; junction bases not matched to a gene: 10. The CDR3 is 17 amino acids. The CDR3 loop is CASSPAWTSVSTDTQYF. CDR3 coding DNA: TGTGCCAGCAGCCCAGCCTGGACTAGCGTTAGCACAGATACGCAGTATTTT.

CDR3 nucleotide sequence: TGCGCCAGCAGCTTGGCACTAGCGGTCCAAGAGACCCAGTACTTC. It specifies CASSLALAVQETQYF. V is TRBV5-1 and J is TRBJ2-5; 8 bases fit TRBD2. Germline V gene lookup returns CDR1 SGHRS and CDR2 YFSETQ. V lost 0 bases to trimming and J lost 1 base; unmatched junction nucleotides: 2. This CDR3 contains 15 residues.

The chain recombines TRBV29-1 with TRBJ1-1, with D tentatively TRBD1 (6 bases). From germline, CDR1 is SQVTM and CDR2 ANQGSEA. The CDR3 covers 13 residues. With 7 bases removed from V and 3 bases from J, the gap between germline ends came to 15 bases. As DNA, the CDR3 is TGCAGCGCCAGGACAGCAAGGGACACTGAAGCTTTCTTT. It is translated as CSARTARDTEAFF.

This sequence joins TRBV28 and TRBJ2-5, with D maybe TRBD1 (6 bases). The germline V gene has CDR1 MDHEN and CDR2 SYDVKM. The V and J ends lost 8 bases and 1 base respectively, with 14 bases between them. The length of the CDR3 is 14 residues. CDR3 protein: CASSEGQTQETQYF. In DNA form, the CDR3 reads TGTGCCAGCTCGGAAGGACAGACCCAAGAGACCCAGTACTTC.

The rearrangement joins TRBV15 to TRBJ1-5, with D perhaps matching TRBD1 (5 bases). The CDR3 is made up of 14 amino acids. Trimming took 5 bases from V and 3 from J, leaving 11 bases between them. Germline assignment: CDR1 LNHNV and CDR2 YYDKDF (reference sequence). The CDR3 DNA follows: TGTGCCACCAGCCGCAGGGTTACCAATCAGCCCCAGCATTTT. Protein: CATSRRVTNQPQHF. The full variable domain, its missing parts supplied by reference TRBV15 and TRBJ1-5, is DAMVIQNPRYQVTQFGKPVTLSCSQTLNHNVMYWYQQKSSQAPKLLFHYYDKDFNNEADTPDNFQSRRPNTSFCFLDIRSPGLGDTAMYLCATSRRVTNQPQHFGDGTRLSIL.

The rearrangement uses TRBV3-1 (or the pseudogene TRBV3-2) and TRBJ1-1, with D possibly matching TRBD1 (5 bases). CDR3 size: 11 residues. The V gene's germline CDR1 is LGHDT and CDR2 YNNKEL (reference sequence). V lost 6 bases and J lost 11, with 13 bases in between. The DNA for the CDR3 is TGTGCCAGCAGTCAACGGGGGGGGGCTTTCTTT. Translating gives CASSQRGGAFF.

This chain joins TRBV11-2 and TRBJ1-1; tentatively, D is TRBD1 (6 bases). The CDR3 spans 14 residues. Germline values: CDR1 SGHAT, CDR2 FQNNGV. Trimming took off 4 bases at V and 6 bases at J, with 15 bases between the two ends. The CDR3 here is CASSSLRGRAEAFF. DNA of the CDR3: TGTGCCAGCAGCTCTTTGCGGGGGCGTGCTGAAGCTTTCTTT.

CDR3 bases: TGTGCCAGCAGCCAACAGGTGAACACTGAAGCTTTCTTT. Residues: CASSQQVNTEAFF. This chain connects TRBV6-4 to TRBJ1-1, with TRBD1 as a possible D gene (5 bases). CDR3 size: 13 residues. With 6 bases removed from V and 0 bases from J, the gap between germline ends came to 8 bases. The germline V gene encodes CDR1 MRHNA and CDR2 SNTAGT.